This T cell receptor (beta chain) came from a study of identifying expanded T cells in peripheral blood. Generated by immunoSEQ multiplex PCR, the TCRdb table keeps only in-frame clones and is missing some. The sample lists 100,000 to 150,000 clones, about four fifths occurring once. V lost 1 base and J 13 bases, leaving 16 bases between the germline ends. The germline V gene has CDR1 MNHNS and CDR2 SASEGT. The CDR3 runs 13 residues. The specimen sequenced was blood. This TCR was recovered from a person aged 18 to 69 in good health. The rearrangement uses TRBV6-1 and TRBJ1-1; D is unresolved. The CDR3 is CASSEGTVQEGFF. The CDR3 bases are TGTGCCAGCAGTGAAGGAACAGTTCAAGAGGGTTTCTTT.